This entry concerns a single T cell receptor beta chain. This clonotype was counted a few times. Its target antigen remains unknown. There are no base qualities to consult, and no much larger clone falls within one base. The label giving this sample's treatment or condition can be read as: roughly 10-day PBMC culture with coronavirus spike peptide pools or control peptides (ViraFEST assay). The ViraFEST assay was used in the study, in which antigen-specific T cells were expanded with peptide pools and expanded clonotypes were subsequently identified by TCR sequencing. The positive SARS-CoV-2 PCR tests of the convalescent patients were dated from March to December 2020, before the Alpha, Beta and Delta variants emerged in the United States. PBMCs were cultured at under 2.5 million per well in IMDM supplemented with approximately 5% human AB serum and about 10 IU/ml IL-2, with around 10 ug/ml peptide pools added. Half of the culture medium was replaced with fresh IL-2-containing medium on days 3 and 7. After approximately eleven days of culture, CD4+ T cells were isolated by negative selection with the EasySep CD4+ T cell isolation kit. Ficoll-Paque Plus gradient centrifugation was used to isolate PBMCs from whole blood, and the isolated PBMCs were then either used fresh or cryopreserved at -140C. In general, triplicate wells were set up for every culture condition.

The data derive from a study of vaccination and CD4 T cells after COVID-19 (dated by TCRdb to between 2020 and 2023). Study-wide context: Convalescent patients had a positive SARS-CoV-2 result on nasal swab PCR, and of these patients, nine had mild disease and one had severe disease. In roughly eleven COVID-19 convalescent patients and several infection-naive healthy vaccine recipients, the spike-specific CD4+ TCR repertoire before mRNA vaccination was compared with the repertoire after mRNA vaccination. Post-vaccine blood samples were collected a median of about 11 weeks after the second vaccine dose, ranging from roughly 13 to 250 days. The convalescent cohort included six males and four females, with two Hispanic individuals, seven Caucasians, two Asians and one multiracial person. Overlapping spike peptide pools from SARS-CoV-2 and from the common cold coronaviruses HCoV-NL63, HCoV-OC43 and HCoV-229E were used as culture stimuli. Participants received two doses of either the Pfizer-BioNTech BNT162b2 vaccine (n=8) or the Moderna mRNA-1273 vaccine (n=2). As controls, cultures received a CEFX viral epitope pool (the positive control), an HIV-1 Nef peptide pool (the negative control), or no peptide at all. Post-COVID blood samples were collected from convalescent patients a median of approximately 93 days after diagnosis, with a range of roughly 30 to 161 days.

Overall study results and their limits: In convalescent patients, a median around 86% of post-vaccine SARS-CoV-2-reactive clones were detected only after vaccination, suggesting vaccine-specific priming. Relatively few convalescent patients were included in the study, and early timepoints after natural infection were not analyzed. Of the vaccine-specific clones in convalescent patients, 304 of 307, or nearly all, reacted only to SARS-CoV-2 spike and did not cross-react with common cold coronaviruses. An increase in the median number of SARS-CoV-2-reactive clonotypes from 20 to 25 after infection to approximately 41 after vaccination was observed, but the change was not found to be significant.

Library construction relied on PCR. DNA from cultured CD4+ T cells underwent TCR sequencing with the Oncomine TCR Beta short-read assay at the Johns Hopkins FTIC core. The QIAamp micro DNA kit was used to extract genomic DNA from the cultured CD4+ T cells. Oncomine TCR Beta libraries from cultured CD4+ T cells were pooled with unique dual indexes and sequenced on an Illumina iSeq 100. The paper's data handling went like this. Non-productive sequences were removed, and CDR3s that did not start with C, did not end with F or W, or were shorter than 7 amino acids were discarded. The MANAFEST web application was used to identify antigen-specific clonotypes by comparing peptide-stimulated wells against reference wells and other culture wells. Positive clones required FDR below 0.05, an odds ratio above 5, and productive frequency above 0.1% in at least two of three replicate wells. A clonotype counted as cross-reactive if it showed significant expansion both in the SARS-CoV-2 spike wells and in at least one common cold coronavirus spike condition. Levenshtein distances (stringdist) and unrooted phylogenetic trees (ape) in R version 3.6.1 were used to assess CDR3 homology. TCRdb reprocessing: public reads trimmed at Q25 with fastp, clones called with MiXCR, in-frame beta chains kept. CDR3 protein sequences are deduplicated, and each keeps its most common genes and DNA. TCRdb's processing, not the authors', yielded these V and J calls. In this sample the table shows approximately 21,000 distinct CDR3 sequences, over 55% of which occur a single time. The ten largest make up approximately 8% of the sample.

This clonotype was obtained from a human donor who had recovered from COVID-19. The material sequenced was CD4+ T cells from blood, cultured in vitro.

The DNA sequence is given as TGTGCCATCAGTGGGACAGGGACCTACTATGGCTACACCTTC. It translates to CAISGTGTYYGYTF. The chain is assembled from TRBV10-3 and TRBJ1-2; 8 bases in the junction line up with TRBD1. The CDR3 sequence holds 14 residues, the cysteine and phenylalanine included. Only the CDR3 region is kept as DNA, spanning 42 bases read in frame from base 1. V trim: 4 bases; J trim: 3 bases; unmatched bases: 4. Based on the germline V gene, the CDR1 and CDR2 sequences are ENHRY and SYGVKD.